The clone carrying this T cell receptor (beta chain) came up once. The data are from a study of blood T cell repertoires in COVID-19. Across the study: Whether acute or convalescent, the COVID-19 samples came from the United States, Italy and Spain. The analysed material was cDNA or gDNA that came from T cells, B-cell-depleted T cells, or PBMCs.

Original data processing: Estimation of nucleated cell counts relied on the amplification of reference gene primers. Repertoires were generated with immunoSEQ multiplex PCR, while TCRdb's copy carries only in-frame clones and drops some. V and J calls and clone size are as listed in that table; D and trimming were resolved from the DNA. Of about 370,000 clones in the sample, 89% were seen once. One Seattle source followed patients from active infection through their disease course. The junction had 13 bases not matched to a gene; V was cut back by 3 bases and J by 8 bases. The CDR3 loop spans 15 amino acids. Looked up from germline, CDR1 is SGHRS and CDR2 is YFSETQ.

The sample was peripheral blood. The sequence was collected from a woman aged 25 to 39 with COVID-19, enrolled during active disease. V usage is TRBV5-1 and J usage is TRBJ1-2; 7 bases map to TRBD1. CDR3 region: CASSWTNPTGSGYTF. The CDR3 region has the DNA TGCGCCAGCAGCTGGACCAACCCGACAGGGAGCGGCTACACCTTC.